The clone carrying this TCR beta chain was seen only a few times. The data were taken from a study of T-cell memory formation after mild COVID-19. The ends lost 4 bases at V and 6 bases at J; junction bases unmatched: 3. CDR3 length: 15 residues. TCRdb analysed the 5' RACE reads with MiXCR anew, one entry per CDR3 protein. The sample records a few hundred thousand distinct CDR3 sequences, about 21% being singletons. Sequenced material: PBMCs or a T cell subset sorted from them (not recorded which). The chain has TRBV12-3 or TRBV12-4 and TRBJ2-1, with 13 nucleotides matching TRBD2. The clonotype originates from an adult woman who had mild COVID-19 (a few samples of this study predate the infection). Cell type and time point are not known. The CDR3 loop is CASSSTSGRANEQFF. The CDR3 region has the DNA TGTGCCAGCAGTTCAACTAGCGGGAGGGCCAATGAGCAGTTCTTC.